The rows below give T cell receptor beta chains drawn from one sample of a study of shared clonotypes between healthy human individuals. Libraries were prepared by immunoSEQ multiplex PCR; TCRdb keeps only in-frame clonotypes and omits some of them. The table includes about 2.4 million clones, approximately 94% detected once. Sequenced material: naive CD4+ T cells from PBMCs. These receptors all stem from a young man in good health. Some clones in this sample may be carry-over from other donors' samples. Each CDR3 is given with its conserved first and last residue. Clone size is given for some rows only: seen once, a few or many times, or a class if the clone is expanded.

v_call: TRBV11-2
j_call: TRBJ1-1
clone_size: -
cdr3_aa: CASSLTGITEAFF

v_call: TRBV4-2
j_call: TRBJ2-7
clone_size: -
cdr3_aa: CASSRGESGSWYEQYF

v_call: TRBV7-9
j_call: TRBJ2-7
clone_size: -
cdr3_aa: CASSSRPGEAYEQYF

v_call: TRBV7-9
j_call: TRBJ2-4
clone_size: once
cdr3_aa: CASSLGQNIQYF

v_call: TRBV29-1
j_call: TRBJ2-1
clone_size: once
cdr3_aa: CSVNSEQFF

v_call: TRBV28
j_call: TRBJ2-1
clone_size: -
cdr3_aa: CASSTRTSPDSYNEQFF

v_call: TRBV28
j_call: TRBJ1-3
clone_size: -
cdr3_aa: CASSFISGVGGNTIYF

v_call: TRBV4-1
j_call: TRBJ2-1
clone_size: -
cdr3_aa: CASSQDGRASYNEQFF

v_call: TRBV29-1
j_call: TRBJ2-6
clone_size: -
cdr3_aa: CSVGDDVLTF

v_call: TRBV6-1
j_call: TRBJ2-5
clone_size: -
cdr3_aa: CASTWGRGRETQYF

v_call: TRBV5-4
j_call: TRBJ2-7
clone_size: -
cdr3_aa: CASSLAGVAGGEQYF

v_call: TRBV29-1
j_call: TRBJ1-2
clone_size: once
cdr3_aa: CSVEKVNYGYTF

v_call: TRBV27
j_call: TRBJ1-2
clone_size: -
cdr3_aa: CASQKQGYYGYTF

v_call: TRBV30
j_call: TRBJ2-3
clone_size: -
cdr3_aa: CAWSPGTITDTQYF

v_call: TRBV5-4
j_call: TRBJ2-1
clone_size: -
cdr3_aa: CASSLGTSSYNEQFF

v_call: TRBV27
j_call: TRBJ1-2
clone_size: -
cdr3_aa: CATQGASGYGYTF

v_call: TRBV12-5
j_call: TRBJ2-3
clone_size: -
cdr3_aa: CASGSSGTDTQYF

v_call: TRBV6-1
j_call: TRBJ1-1
clone_size: once
cdr3_aa: CASNQGRYDEAFF

v_call: TRBV28
j_call: TRBJ1-2
clone_size: -
cdr3_aa: CASSLPQGDGGYTF

v_call: TRBV19
j_call: TRBJ1-2
clone_size: -
cdr3_aa: CASKEGATYGYTF

v_call: TRBV6-5
j_call: TRBJ1-5
clone_size: -
cdr3_aa: CASSFTGPFGNQPQHF

v_call: TRBV5-4
j_call: TRBJ1-3
clone_size: -
cdr3_aa: CASSGTANAGNTIYF

v_call: TRBV5-8
j_call: TRBJ2-2
clone_size: -
cdr3_aa: CASSFVLGNTGELFF

v_call: TRBV7-2
j_call: TRBJ1-2
clone_size: -
cdr3_aa: CASSSIRQGPGNYGYTF

v_call: TRBV21-1
j_call: TRBJ1-2
clone_size: -
cdr3_aa: CATEVNYGYTF

v_call: TRBV7-9
j_call: TRBJ1-1
clone_size: -
cdr3_aa: CASSPGERNTEAFF

v_call: TRBV25-1
j_call: TRBJ1-1
clone_size: -
cdr3_aa: CASTPRTRRGNTEAFF

v_call: TRBV4-2
j_call: TRBJ2-6
clone_size: -
cdr3_aa: CASSQDDPRQPFLPSGANVLTF

v_call: TRBV7-2
j_call: TRBJ1-5
clone_size: -
cdr3_aa: CASSLRDGFNQPQHF

v_call: TRBV7-2
j_call: TRBJ1-1
clone_size: -
cdr3_aa: CASSLVSTRPEAFF

v_call: TRBV5-5
j_call: TRBJ1-2
clone_size: -
cdr3_aa: CASSVTGSSGYTF

v_call: TRBV5-1
j_call: TRBJ2-7
clone_size: -
cdr3_aa: CASSPVAVSYEQYF

v_call: TRBV5-4
j_call: TRBJ2-3
clone_size: -
cdr3_aa: CASSSAGQALTDTQYF

v_call: TRBV11-1
j_call: TRBJ1-1
clone_size: -
cdr3_aa: CASSLGAPAAFF

v_call: TRBV28
j_call: TRBJ1-4
clone_size: -
cdr3_aa: CASSLPSLGSEKLFF

v_call: TRBV11-2
j_call: TRBJ2-7
clone_size: -
cdr3_aa: CASSSPRDNYEQYF

v_call: TRBV7-2
j_call: TRBJ2-5
clone_size: -
cdr3_aa: CASSFQSSGLETQYF

v_call: TRBV28
j_call: TRBJ2-2
clone_size: -
cdr3_aa: CASSLDSLLTGELFF

v_call: TRBV4-1
j_call: TRBJ2-3
clone_size: -
cdr3_aa: CASSPRLAADTQYF

v_call: TRBV7-2
j_call: TRBJ1-4
clone_size: -
cdr3_aa: CASSHKSYSGGEKLFF

v_call: TRBV2
j_call: TRBJ2-1
clone_size: -
cdr3_aa: CASSEAGEQFF

v_call: TRBV30
j_call: TRBJ2-5
clone_size: -
cdr3_aa: CAWSAFSGFRETQYF

v_call: TRBV7-9
j_call: TRBJ2-3
clone_size: -
cdr3_aa: CASSSSTDTQYF

v_call: TRBV2
j_call: TRBJ2-7
clone_size: -
cdr3_aa: CASSRGFYEQYF

v_call: TRBV10-3
j_call: TRBJ2-1
clone_size: -
cdr3_aa: CAISEGSSYNEQFF

v_call: TRBV30
j_call: TRBJ2-3
clone_size: -
cdr3_aa: CAWNAVAGTDTQYF

v_call: TRBV7-6
j_call: TRBJ1-1
clone_size: -
cdr3_aa: CASSLSPGQGLFMNTEAFF

v_call: TRBV4-2
j_call: TRBJ2-1
clone_size: -
cdr3_aa: CASSYSGTGGYNEQFF

v_call: TRBV28
j_call: TRBJ2-5
clone_size: -
cdr3_aa: CASYQLAGGQETQYF

v_call: TRBV25-1
j_call: TRBJ1-2
clone_size: once
cdr3_aa: CASSDPGGYYGYTF

v_call: TRBV19
j_call: TRBJ2-1
clone_size: -
cdr3_aa: CASTTPGEGLAVQFF

v_call: TRBV18
j_call: TRBJ2-3
clone_size: -
cdr3_aa: CASSTSTPDTQYF

v_call: TRBV6-1
j_call: TRBJ1-3
clone_size: -
cdr3_aa: CASSGSNRQDASGNTIYF

v_call: TRBV7-9
j_call: TRBJ1-5
clone_size: -
cdr3_aa: CASSLDPAGANQPQHF

v_call: TRBV13
j_call: TRBJ2-5
clone_size: -
cdr3_aa: CASNSGAAETQYF